Detailed here is one TCR beta chain. Its antigen remains unknown. The V segment lost 3 bases and the J segment 3 bases; nucleotides outside the gene matches: 5. CDR3 length equals 17 residues. Germline lookup yields CDR1 MNHEY and CDR2 SMNVEV (reference sequence). The sample comes from a study of cytomegalovirus exposure and HLA in healthy donors. Overall study: The 95 to 150 validation repertoires used a platform that matched the one used for the 666 first-cohort repertoires, as a later analysis reported. Study-wide findings and caveats: While the bulk of TCR sequences proved rare, some public TCRs turned up in many donors. Altogether, 150 to 200 TCR beta chains were recorded as cytomegalovirus-associated.

Some clones are missing from TCRdb's copy, which holds only in-frame ones; the method was immunoSEQ multiplex PCR. The sample consists of 110,000 to 150,000 clones, approximately 94% of them appearing once. This chain connects TRBV27 to TRBJ2-2; 12 bases are shared with TRBD2. The receptor was derived from a young man in good health and CMV-seropositive. Material for sequencing was PBMCs. CDR3 region: CASSFRGTSGHTGELFF. The DNA of the CDR3 is TGTGCCAGCAGTTTTCGAGGGACTAGCGGGCACACCGGGGAGCTGTTTTTT.